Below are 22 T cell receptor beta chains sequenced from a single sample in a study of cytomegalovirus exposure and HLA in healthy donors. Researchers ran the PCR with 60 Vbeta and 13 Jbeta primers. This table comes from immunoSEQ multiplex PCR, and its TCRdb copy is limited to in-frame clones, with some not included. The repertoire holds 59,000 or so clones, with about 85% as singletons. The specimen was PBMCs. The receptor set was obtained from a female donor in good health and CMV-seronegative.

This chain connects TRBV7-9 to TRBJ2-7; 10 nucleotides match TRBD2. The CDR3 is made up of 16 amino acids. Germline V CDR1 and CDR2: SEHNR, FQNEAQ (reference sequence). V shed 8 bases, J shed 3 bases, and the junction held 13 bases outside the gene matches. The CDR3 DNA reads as TGTGCCAGCGTCTTAGGGGCTAGCGGGGGTAACTACGAGCAGTACTTC. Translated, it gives CASVLGASGGNYEQYF.

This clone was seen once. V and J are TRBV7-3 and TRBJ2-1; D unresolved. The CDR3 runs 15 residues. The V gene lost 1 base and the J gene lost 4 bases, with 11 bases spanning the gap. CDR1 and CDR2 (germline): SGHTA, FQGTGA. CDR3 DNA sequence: TGTGCCAGCAGCTTAAACCAGGTTTCATACAATGAGCAGTTCTTC. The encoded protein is CASSLNQVSYNEQFF.

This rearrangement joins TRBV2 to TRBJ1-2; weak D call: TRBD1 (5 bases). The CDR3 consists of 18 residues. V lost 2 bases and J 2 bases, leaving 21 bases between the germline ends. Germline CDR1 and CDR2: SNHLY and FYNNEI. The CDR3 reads CASSESLIKLRGNYGYTF. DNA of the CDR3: TGTGCCAGCAGTGAAAGCCTAATTAAGTTAAGGGGCAACTATGGCTACACCTTC.

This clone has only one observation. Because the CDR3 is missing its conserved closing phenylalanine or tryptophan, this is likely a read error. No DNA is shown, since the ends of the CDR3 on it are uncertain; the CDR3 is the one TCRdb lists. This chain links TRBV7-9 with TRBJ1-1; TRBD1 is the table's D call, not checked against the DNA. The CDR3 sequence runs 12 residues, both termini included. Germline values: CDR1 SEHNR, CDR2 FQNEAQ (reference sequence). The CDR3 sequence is CASSSQGTHFRS.

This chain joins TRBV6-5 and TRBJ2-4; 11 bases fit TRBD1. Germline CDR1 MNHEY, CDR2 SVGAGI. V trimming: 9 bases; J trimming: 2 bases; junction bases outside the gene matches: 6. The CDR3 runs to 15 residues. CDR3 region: CASQRDRGTKNIQYF. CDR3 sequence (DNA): TGTGCCAGTCAACGGGACAGGGGGACCAAAAACATTCAGTACTTC.

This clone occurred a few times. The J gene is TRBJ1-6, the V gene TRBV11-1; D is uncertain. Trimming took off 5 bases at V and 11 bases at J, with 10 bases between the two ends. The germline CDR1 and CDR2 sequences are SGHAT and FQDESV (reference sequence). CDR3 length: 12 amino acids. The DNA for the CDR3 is TGTGCCAGCAGCCAGCCTCGGGCACCCCTCCACTTT. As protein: CASSQPRAPLHF.

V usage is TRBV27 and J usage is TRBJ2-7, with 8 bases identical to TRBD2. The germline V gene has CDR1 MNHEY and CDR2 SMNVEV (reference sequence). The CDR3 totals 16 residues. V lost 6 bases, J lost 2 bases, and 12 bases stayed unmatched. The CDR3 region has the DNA TGTGCCAGCAGCCCGTTCACTAGCGGAACCGCCTACGAGCAGTACTTC. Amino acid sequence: CASSPFTSGTAYEQYF.

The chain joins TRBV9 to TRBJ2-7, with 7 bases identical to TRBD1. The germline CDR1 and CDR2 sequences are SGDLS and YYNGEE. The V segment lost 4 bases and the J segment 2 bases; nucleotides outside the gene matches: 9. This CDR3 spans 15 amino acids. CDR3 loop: CASSPAGDSTYEQYF. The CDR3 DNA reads TGTGCCAGCAGCCCAGCCGGGGACAGCACCTACGAGCAGTACTTC.

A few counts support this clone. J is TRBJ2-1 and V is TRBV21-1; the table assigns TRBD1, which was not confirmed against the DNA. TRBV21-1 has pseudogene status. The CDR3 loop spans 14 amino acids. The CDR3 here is CASKQGAHYNEQFF. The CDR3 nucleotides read TGTGCCAGCAAACAAGGGGCTCACTACAATGAGCAGTTCTTC.

CDR3 DNA: TGCGCCAGCAGCCAAGAGTATCGGTCCGGGGAGCTGTTTTTT. Its translation is CASSQEYRSGELFF. This chain links TRBV4-1 with TRBJ2-2; D is ambiguous. The germline gives CDR1 MGHRA, CDR2 YSYEKL. V was trimmed by 0 bases and J by 6 bases, leaving 8 bases between them. The CDR3 extends over 14 amino acids.

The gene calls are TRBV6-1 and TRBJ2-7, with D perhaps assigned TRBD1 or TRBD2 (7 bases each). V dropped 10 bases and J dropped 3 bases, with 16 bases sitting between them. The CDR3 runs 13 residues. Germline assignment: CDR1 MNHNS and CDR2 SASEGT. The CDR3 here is CAIRGGFFYEQYF. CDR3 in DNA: TGTGCCATCAGGGGGGGATTCTTCTACGAGCAGTACTTC.

CDR3 nucleotides: TGTGCCAGCAGCCGGGTGGGGGCGGGGGGGATTTACAATGAGCAGTTCTTC. This translates into CASSRVGAGGIYNEQFF. V is TRBV5-5 and J is TRBJ2-1; 9 bases are a match to TRBD2. Germline V gene data show CDR1 as SGHKS and CDR2 as YYEKEE (reference sequence). Trimming at V came to 4 bases and at J to 4 bases, leaving 12 bases not matched to a gene. The length of the CDR3 is 17 residues.

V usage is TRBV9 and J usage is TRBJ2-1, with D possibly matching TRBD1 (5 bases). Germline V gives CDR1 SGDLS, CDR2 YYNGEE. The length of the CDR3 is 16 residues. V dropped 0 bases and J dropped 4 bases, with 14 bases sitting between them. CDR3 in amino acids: CASSVEVGRVYNEQFF. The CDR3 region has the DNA TGTGCCAGCAGCGTAGAGGTGGGCAGGGTTTACAATGAGCAGTTCTTC.

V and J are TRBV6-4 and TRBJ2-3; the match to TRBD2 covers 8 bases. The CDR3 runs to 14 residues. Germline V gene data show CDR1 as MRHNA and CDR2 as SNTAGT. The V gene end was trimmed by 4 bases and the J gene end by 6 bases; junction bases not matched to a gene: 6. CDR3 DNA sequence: TGTGCCAGCAGTGTCCGACCGGGGGGGGATACGCAGTATTTT. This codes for CASSVRPGGDTQYF.

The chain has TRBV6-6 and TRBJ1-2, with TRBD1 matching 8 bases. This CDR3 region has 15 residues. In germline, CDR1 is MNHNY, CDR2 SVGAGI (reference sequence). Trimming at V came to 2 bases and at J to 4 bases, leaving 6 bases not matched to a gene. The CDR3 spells CASSYGQGAVYGYTF. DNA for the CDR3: TGTGCCAGCAGTTACGGTCAGGGGGCGGTCTATGGCTACACCTTC.

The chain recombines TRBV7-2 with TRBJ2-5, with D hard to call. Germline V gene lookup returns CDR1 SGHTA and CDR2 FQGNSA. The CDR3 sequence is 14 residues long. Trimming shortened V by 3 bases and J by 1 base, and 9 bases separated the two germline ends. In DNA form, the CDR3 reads TGTGCCAGCAGCTTCCCCGTGAGCCAAGAGACCCAGTACTTC. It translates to CASSFPVSQETQYF. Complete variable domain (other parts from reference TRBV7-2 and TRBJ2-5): GAGVSQSPSNKVTEKGKDVELRCDPISGHTALYWYRQSLGQGLEFLIYFQGNSAPDKSGLPSDRFSAERTGGSVSTLTIQRTQQEDSAVYLCASSFPVSQETQYFGPGTRLLVL.

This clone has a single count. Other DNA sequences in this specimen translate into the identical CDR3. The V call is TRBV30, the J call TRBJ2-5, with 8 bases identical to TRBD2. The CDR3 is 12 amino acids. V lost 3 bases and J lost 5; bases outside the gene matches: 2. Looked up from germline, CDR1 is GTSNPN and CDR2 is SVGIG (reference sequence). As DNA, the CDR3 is TGTGCCTGGAGCCGGGGGGGGGAGACCCAGTACTTC. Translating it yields CAWSRGGETQYF. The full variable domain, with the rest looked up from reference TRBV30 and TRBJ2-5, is SQTIHQWPATLVQPVGSPLSLECTVEGTSNPNLYWYRQAAGRGLQLLFYSVGIGQISSEVPQNLSASRPQDRQFILSSKKLLLSDSGFYLCAWSRGGETQYFGPGTRLLVL.

CDR3 DNA sequence: TGTGCCAGCAGTCGCCAGCGGGGGGGCGGTGGAGAGACCCAGTACTTC. It encodes CASSRQRGGGGETQYF. The chain has TRBV6-6 and TRBJ2-5, with 10 positions matching TRBD2. Germline values: CDR1 MNHNY, CDR2 SVGAGI (reference sequence). V lost 5 bases and J lost 4; bases outside the gene matches: 10. This CDR3 contains 16 residues.

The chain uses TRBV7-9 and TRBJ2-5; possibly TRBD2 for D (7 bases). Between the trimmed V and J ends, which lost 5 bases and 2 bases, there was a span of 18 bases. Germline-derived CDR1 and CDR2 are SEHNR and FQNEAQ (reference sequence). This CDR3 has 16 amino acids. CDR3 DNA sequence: TGTGCCAGCAGCCCTGAGGGAGGGACACCACAAGAGACCCAGTACTTC. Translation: CASSPEGGTPQETQYF.

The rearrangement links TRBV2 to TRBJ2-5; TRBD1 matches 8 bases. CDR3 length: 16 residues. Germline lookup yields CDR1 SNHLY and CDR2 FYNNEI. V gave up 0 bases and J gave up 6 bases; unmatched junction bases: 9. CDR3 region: CASSEALGQGGKTQYF. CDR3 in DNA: TGTGCCAGCAGTGAAGCGCTTGGACAGGGAGGAAAGACCCAGTACTTC.

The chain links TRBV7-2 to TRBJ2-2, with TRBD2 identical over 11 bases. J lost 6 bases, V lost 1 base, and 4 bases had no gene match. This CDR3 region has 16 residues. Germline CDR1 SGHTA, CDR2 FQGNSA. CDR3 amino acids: CASSLVSGRASGELFF. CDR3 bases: TGTGCCAGCAGCTTAGTTAGCGGGAGGGCTTCCGGGGAGCTGTTTTTT.

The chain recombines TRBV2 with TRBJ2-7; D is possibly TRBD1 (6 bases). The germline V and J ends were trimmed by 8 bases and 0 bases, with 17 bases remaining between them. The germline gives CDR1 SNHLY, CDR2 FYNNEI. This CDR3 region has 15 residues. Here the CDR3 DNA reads TGTGCCAGCTACGAACGAACAGGGAGCTCCTACGAGCAGTACTTC. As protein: CASYERTGSSYEQYF.